This TCR beta chain was recorded in a study of blood T cell repertoires in COVID-19. Turning to the study itself: PBMCs, B-cell-depleted T cells, or T cells were the source of the cDNA or gDNA that made up the material.

Data came from immunoSEQ multiplex PCR; TCRdb stores just in-frame clones and leaves some out. The sample lists over 250,000 clones; 70% to 90% were seen once. Germline V CDR1 and CDR2: MNHNS, SASEGT. Trimming at V came to 1 base and at J to 8 bases, leaving 3 bases not matched to a gene. CDR3 length: 14 amino acids. The sequenced sample consisted of peripheral blood. This clonotype was sampled from a woman aged 65 to 85 with acute or convalescent COVID-19. The J gene is TRBJ2-1, the V gene TRBV6-1; 9 nucleotides line up with TRBD2. This CDR3 reads CASSEGGTSYEQFF. The CDR3 DNA reads TGTGCCAGCAGTGAAGGGGGGACTAGCTATGAGCAGTTCTTC.